The 29 T cell receptor beta chains in this list originate from one sample, sequenced in a study of CD8 T cells in ankylosing spondylitis (dated by TCRdb to 2015 to 2018). Libraries were built with 5' RACE. Sequencing relied on an Illumina HiSeq 2500. Using fastp trimming at Q25 and MiXCR clonotype assembly, TCRdb reanalyzed the public sequencing data and kept in-frame beta chains. Identical CDR3 protein sequences are pooled into one entry, listed with their most common genes and DNA. The sample has roughly 280,000 distinct CDR3 sequences on record, around 20% of them singletons. 7.5% to 9% of the sample is held by the ten biggest clonotypes. Source material: blood, either unsorted or a sorted T cell fraction (not recorded which). The receptors derive from a male donor with ankylosing spondylitis or in good health (not recorded which).

The V and J genes are TRBV7-9 and TRBJ1-2, with 8 nucleotides matching TRBD1. Per germline, CDR1 SEHNR and CDR2 FQNEAQ (reference sequence). With 8 bases clipped from V and 0 bases from J, the junction kept 5 bases outside the gene matches. This CDR3 comprises 14 residues. The CDR3: CASRPGGANYGYTF. The CDR3 DNA is TGTGCCAGCCGGCCAGGGGGCGCTAACTATGGCTACACCTTC.

The chain links TRBV5-1 to TRBJ1-3, with 9 bases fitting TRBD1. Germline V CDR1 and CDR2: SGHRS, YFSETQ. CDR3 length: 19 amino acids. V lost 1 base to trimming and J lost 0 bases; unmatched junction nucleotides: 11. The DNA of the CDR3 is TGCGCCAGCAGCTTGCAGGGACAGGGTCCTTCTTCCTCTGGAAACACCATATATTTT. Amino acid sequence: CASSLQGQGPSSSGNTIYF.

Only a few counts were recorded for this clonotype. The chain is built from TRBV6-5 and TRBJ1-2; TRBD1 is a possible D gene (6 bases). V lost 4 bases to trimming and J lost 4 bases, with 13 bases between them. CDR3 size: 14 residues. CDR1 is MNHEY, CDR2 SVGAGI, per germline. CDR3 DNA sequence: TGTGCCAGCAGTTTTTCGGGGGCAACCTATGGCTACACCTTC. Translated, it gives CASSFSGATYGYTF.

This clonotype was counted a single time. This chain joins TRBV7-2 and TRBJ2-1, with D uncertain. V lost 1 base, J lost 5 bases, and 12 bases lay in between. Germline assignment: CDR1 SGHTA and CDR2 FQGNSA. CDR3 size: 15 residues. This CDR3 is CASSLVYRRHNEQFF. CDR3 DNA: TGTGCCAGCAGCTTAGTATATCGCAGGCACAATGAGCAGTTCTTC.

This clonotype was seen ten or more times. The chain combines TRBV15 with TRBJ2-3; 12 bases are a match to TRBD2. The CDR3 has 17 amino acids. V lost 3 bases, J lost 4 bases, and 8 bases stayed unmatched. The germline V gene has CDR1 LNHNV and CDR2 YYDKDF (reference sequence). The CDR3 is CATSRAGLAGRSDTQYF. The CDR3, as DNA: TGTGCCACCAGCAGGGCTGGACTAGCGGGACGATCAGATACGCAGTATTTT.

The rearrangement joins TRBV6-5 to TRBJ1-1; D unresolved. Trimming left V 5 bases short and J 0 bases short, with 13 bases between. The CDR3 is made up of 15 amino acids. CDR1 and CDR2 (germline): MNHEY, SVGAGI. The CDR3 region has the DNA TGTGCCAGCAGTAACAACGTGGGGATGAACACTGAAGCTTTCTTT. Protein product: CASSNNVGMNTEAFF.

The gene calls are TRBV5-1 and TRBJ2-2; D gene unclear. Germline loops: CDR1 SGHRS, CDR2 YFSETQ. V shed 5 bases and J shed 6 bases, with 11 bases lying between them. The CDR3 loop spans 13 amino acids. The CDR3 DNA reads as TGCGCCAGCAGATCTGGAATCCCCGGGGAGCTGTTTTTT. It is translated as CASRSGIPGELFF. The whole variable domain, remainder taken from reference TRBV5-1 and TRBJ2-2, is KAGVTQTPRYLIKTRGQQVTLSCSPISGHRSVSWYQQTPGQGLQFLFEYFSETQRNKGNFPGRFSGRQFSNSRSEMNVSTLELGDSALYLCASRSGIPGELFFGEGSRLTVL.

The CDR3 loop reads CASSTGTGDFYGYTF. CDR3 DNA: TGTGCCAGCAGCACCGGGACAGGGGATTTCTATGGCTACACCTTC. V usage is TRBV5-5 and J usage is TRBJ1-2; 10 nucleotides line up with TRBD1. This CDR3 region has 15 residues. From germline, CDR1 is SGHKS and CDR2 YYEKEE (reference sequence). V shed 4 bases, J shed 4 bases, and the junction held 7 bases outside the gene matches.

This clonotype was counted many times. The rearrangement links TRBV5-1 to TRBJ2-3; 13 positions agree with TRBD2. Germline trimming cut 7 bases from V and 4 bases from J; bases unmatched to any gene: 9. The CDR3 is 16 amino acids. Germline V gene lookup returns CDR1 SGHRS and CDR2 YFSETQ. CDR3 region: CASAWTSGSSSDTQYF. Written as DNA, the CDR3 is TGCGCCAGCGCCTGGACTAGCGGGAGTTCGTCAGATACGCAGTATTTT.

This clonotype was picked up a small number of times. The gene calls are TRBV5-1 and TRBJ2-7; D call uncertain. V lost 0 bases and J lost 0, with 16 bases in between. Germline V lookup: CDR1 SGHRS, CDR2 YFSETQ. The CDR3 is made up of 17 amino acids. The DNA of the CDR3 is TGCGCCAGCAGCTTGGCCTCAGCCAGGTACCCCTCCTACGAGCAGTACGTC. This translates into CASSLASARYPSYEQYV.

The CDR3 DNA reads TGCAGCGTTAGGGGACAGGGCCTTCCAATGAACACTGAAGCTTTCTTT. Translation gives CSVRGQGLPMNTEAFF. The chain couples TRBV29-1 to TRBJ1-1, with 9 bases lining up with TRBD1. In germline, CDR1 is SQVTM, CDR2 ANQGSEA. V gave up 5 bases and J gave up 0 bases; unmatched junction bases: 10. The CDR3 consists of 16 residues.

The table lists this clonotype with many counts. The chain is built from TRBV20-1 and TRBJ1-6; 9 bases fit TRBD1. The CDR3 length is 15 residues. J was trimmed by 9 bases and V by 6 bases; bases with no gene match: 12. CDR1 DFQATT and CDR2 SNEGSKA come from the germline V gene (reference sequence). CDR3 residues: CSAEQGDRVASPLHF. CDR3 bases: TGCAGTGCCGAACAAGGGGACAGGGTTGCTTCACCCCTCCACTTT.

The chain joins TRBV11-2 to TRBJ1-2, with D tentatively TRBD1 (6 bases). Trimming shortened V by 4 bases and J by 7 bases, and 13 bases separated the two germline ends. CDR1 and CDR2 from the germline V gene are SGHAT and FQNNGV. The CDR3 runs 13 residues. Written as DNA, the CDR3 is TGTGCCAGCAGCTCCCTACCCAGGGGTGGCTACACCTTC. Protein: CASSSLPRGGYTF.

As to this clonotype: One end of the junction fails to match germline, which may point to a read error. This chain uses TRBV20-1 with TRBJ2-1; the D is unclear. The CDR3 spans 16 residues. Germline V gene sequence: CDR1 DFQATT, CDR2 SNEGSKA (reference sequence). The CDR3 region is CSATGTRGQLGNEQFF. For the CDR3, the DNA is TGCAGCGCTACCGGAACGCGCGGTCAACTTGGGAATGAGCAGTTCTTC.

The J gene is TRBJ1-1, the V gene TRBV29-1, with 7 bases lining up with TRBD1. The V gene's germline CDR1 is SQVTM and CDR2 ANQGSEA. This CDR3 comprises 14 residues. V lost 5 bases to trimming and J lost 0 bases; unmatched junction nucleotides: 6. CDR3 loop: CSVRTGHLNTEAFF. The CDR3 DNA is TGCAGCGTTAGGACAGGCCACCTGAACACTGAAGCTTTCTTT.

This clonotype was counted between two and nine times. CDR3 protein: CASSLGGQGRTEAFF. The CDR3, as DNA: TGTGCCAGCAGTTTAGGGGGACAGGGGAGGACTGAAGCTTTCTTT. The chain recombines TRBV12-3 or TRBV12-4 with TRBJ1-1, with TRBD1 matching over 10 bases. The ends lost 1 base at V and 5 bases at J; junction bases unmatched: 4. The CDR3 contains 15 residues.

The V call is TRBV25-1, the J call TRBJ1-3; D uncertain. This CDR3 spans 14 amino acids. Germline CDR1 is MGHDK and CDR2 is SYGVNS. The V end was cut by 2 bases, the J end by 0 bases, with 5 bases between. In DNA form, the CDR3 reads TGTGCCAGCAGTGAAAGCTACTCTGGAAACACCATATATTTT. The encoded protein is CASSESYSGNTIYF.

The chain recombines TRBV27 with TRBJ1-5; D may be TRBD1 (6 bases). Trimming removed 3 bases from V and 5 bases from J, with 14 bases in between. Germline V gene lookup returns CDR1 MNHEY and CDR2 SMNVEV (reference sequence). This CDR3 has 15 amino acids. The CDR3 spells CASSFSGDPYQPQHF. CDR3 nucleotide sequence: TGTGCCAGCAGTTTCTCAGGGGATCCCTATCAGCCCCAGCATTTT.

This chain joins TRBV4-1 and TRBJ2-1; D might be TRBD2 (6 bases). Germline V lookup: CDR1 MGHRA, CDR2 YSYEKL. The V and J ends lost 1 base and 1 base respectively, with 8 bases between them. The CDR3 consists of 15 residues. CDR3 loop: CASSQGGTSYNEQFF. Here the CDR3 DNA reads TGCGCCAGCAGCCAAGGCGGGACTTCCTACAATGAGCAGTTCTTC.

In its sample, this clonotype was seen a few times. Written as DNA, the CDR3 is TGCAGTGCTAGAGAGTTGACTAGCGGACATACGCAGTATTTT. Residues: CSARELTSGHTQYF. This sequence joins TRBV20-1 and TRBJ2-3; TRBD2 agrees at 9 bases. This CDR3 has 14 amino acids. Germline CDR1 reads DFQATT; CDR2 reads SNEGSKA (reference sequence). V lost 0 bases, J lost 7 bases, and 5 bases stayed unmatched.

This chain joins TRBV3-2 and TRBJ2-1; the D call TRBD1 from the table was never checked on the DNA. TRBV3-2 is described as a pseudogene. This CDR3 has 15 residues. CDR3 in DNA: TGTGCCAGCAGGGCGGGGGTTAGCTCCTACAATGAGCAGTTCTTC. Its protein product is CASRAGVSSYNEQFF.

The genes are TRBV5-1 and TRBJ2-3, with 8 bases aligning to TRBD1. The CDR3 has 14 residues. The junction had 5 bases not matched to a gene; V was cut back by 4 bases and J by 4 bases. The germline CDR1 and CDR2 sequences are SGHRS and YFSETQ. The CDR3 DNA follows: TGCGCCAGCAGCGCGGACAGGGTGCCAGATACGCAGTATTTT. The encoded protein is CASSADRVPDTQYF.

Only a few counts were recorded for this clonotype. The chain is built from TRBV28 and TRBJ2-5; TRBD2 matches 15 bases. In germline, CDR1 is MDHEN, CDR2 SYDVKM. This CDR3 contains 16 residues. Losses at the gene ends were 7 bases for V and 6 bases for J; bases not matched to a gene: 9. CDR3 sequence (DNA): TGTGCCAGCATCAACGGGACTAGCGGGAGGAGACAGACCCAGTACTTC. Its protein product is CASINGTSGRRQTQYF. The whole variable domain, filled in from reference TRBV28 and TRBJ2-5, reads DVKVTQSSRYLVKRTGEKVFLECVQDMDHENMFWYRQDPGLGLRLIYFSYDVKMKEKGDIPEGYSVSREKKERFSLILESASTNQTSMYLCASINGTSGRRQTQYFGPGTRLLVL.

V gene TRBV12-3 or TRBV12-4 combines with J gene TRBJ2-6; 7 bases match TRBD1. The CDR3 loop spans 15 amino acids. The V and J ends lost 7 bases and 0 bases, in that order; junction bases with no gene match: 3. CDR3: CASNRGTSGANVLTF. The CDR3 region has the DNA TGTGCCAGCAACAGGGGAACCTCTGGGGCCAACGTCCTGACTTTC.

The chain joins TRBV20-1 to TRBJ2-3, with 10 positions matching TRBD2. This CDR3 is 16 amino acids long. Germline V gives CDR1 DFQATT, CDR2 SNEGSKA (reference sequence). V was clipped by 1 base and J by 2 bases; unmatched bases: 6. This CDR3 reads CSARGVLAGLTDTQYF. DNA of the CDR3: TGCAGTGCTAGAGGAGTACTAGCGGGACTCACAGATACGCAGTATTTT.

This clonotype turned up a few times. The chain is built from TRBV6-2 or TRBV6-3 and TRBJ2-3, with 7 bases aligning to TRBD2. The CDR3 is 13 residues long. V was clipped by 6 bases and J by 2 bases; unmatched bases: 2. Germline V CDR1 and CDR2: MNHEY, SVGEGT. CDR3 DNA sequence: TGTGCCAGCAGAAGGGACTACACAGATACGCAGTATTTT. Translating gives CASRRDYTDTQYF.

V and J are TRBV4-2 and TRBJ2-5; D is unclear. Between the trimmed V and J ends, which lost 4 bases and 2 bases, there was a span of 14 bases. Germline V gene lookup returns CDR1 LGHNA and CDR2 YNFKEQ. The CDR3 extends over 15 amino acids. CDR3 protein: CASSLFVNPQETQYF. CDR3 bases: TGTGCCAGCAGCCTCTTCGTGAACCCTCAAGAGACCCAGTACTTC.

About this clonotype itself: The junction and the germline gene differ at one end; a read error may be behind it. The chain has TRBV28 and TRBJ1-1; 8 bases align to TRBD1. This CDR3 has 14 residues. CDR1 MDHEN and CDR2 SYDVKM come from the germline V gene. This chain's CDR3 is CAGSLGQANTEAFF. For the CDR3, the DNA is TGTGCCGGCAGCCTGGGACAGGCGAACACTGAAGCTTTCTTT. The variable domain in full, with the rest retrieved from reference TRBV28 and TRBJ1-1, is DVKVTQSSRYLVKRTGEKVFLECVQDMDHENMFWYRQDPGLGLRLIYFSYDVKMKEKGDIPEGYSVSREKKERFSLILESASTNQTSMYLCAGSLGQANTEAFFGQGTRLTVV.

This clonotype has a single count. The rearrangement links TRBV5-1 to TRBJ1-5; D not resolved. The ends were cut back, 3 bases at V and 2 bases at J, with 6 bases in the middle. Germline CDR1 is SGHRS and CDR2 is YFSETQ. This CDR3 region has 13 residues. This CDR3 is CASSSNGNQPQHF. The DNA of the CDR3 is TGCGCCAGCAGCTCGAACGGCAATCAGCCCCAGCATTTT. The whole variable domain, remainder taken from reference TRBV5-1 and TRBJ1-5, is KAGVTQTPRYLIKTRGQQVTLSCSPISGHRSVSWYQQTPGQGLQFLFEYFSETQRNKGNFPGRFSGRQFSNSRSEMNVSTLELGDSALYLCASSSNGNQPQHFGDGTRLSIL.